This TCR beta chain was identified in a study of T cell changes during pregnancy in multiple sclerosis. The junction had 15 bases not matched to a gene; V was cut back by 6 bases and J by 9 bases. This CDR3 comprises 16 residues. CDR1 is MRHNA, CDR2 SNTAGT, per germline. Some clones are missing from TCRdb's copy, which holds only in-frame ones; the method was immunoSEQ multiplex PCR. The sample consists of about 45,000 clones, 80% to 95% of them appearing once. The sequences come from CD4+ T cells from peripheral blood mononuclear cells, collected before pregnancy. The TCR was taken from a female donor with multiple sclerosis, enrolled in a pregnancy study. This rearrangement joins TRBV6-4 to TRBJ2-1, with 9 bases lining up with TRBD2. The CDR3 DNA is TGTGCCAGCAGCGATACTTGGACTAGCGTGATAGGTGAGCAGTTCTTC. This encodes CASSDTWTSVIGEQFF.